This TCR beta chain was profiled in a study of blood T cell repertoires in COVID-19. V dropped 3 bases and J dropped 0 bases, with 5 bases sitting between them. Germline V gives CDR1 LGHDT, CDR2 YNNKEL (reference sequence). This CDR3 spans 13 amino acids. The method was immunoSEQ multiplex PCR; TCRdb's version includes in-frame clones alone and lacks a portion of them. The table shows roughly 230,000 clones, with about 80% occurring only once. Material: peripheral blood. This TCR was recovered from a man aged 50 to 59 with active or convalescent COVID-19. V and J are TRBV3-1 (or the pseudogene TRBV3-2) and TRBJ2-5; D is undetermined. The chain's CDR3 is CASSQTYQETQYF. CDR3 sequence (DNA): TGTGCCAGCAGCCAGACTTACCAAGAGACCCAGTACTTC.